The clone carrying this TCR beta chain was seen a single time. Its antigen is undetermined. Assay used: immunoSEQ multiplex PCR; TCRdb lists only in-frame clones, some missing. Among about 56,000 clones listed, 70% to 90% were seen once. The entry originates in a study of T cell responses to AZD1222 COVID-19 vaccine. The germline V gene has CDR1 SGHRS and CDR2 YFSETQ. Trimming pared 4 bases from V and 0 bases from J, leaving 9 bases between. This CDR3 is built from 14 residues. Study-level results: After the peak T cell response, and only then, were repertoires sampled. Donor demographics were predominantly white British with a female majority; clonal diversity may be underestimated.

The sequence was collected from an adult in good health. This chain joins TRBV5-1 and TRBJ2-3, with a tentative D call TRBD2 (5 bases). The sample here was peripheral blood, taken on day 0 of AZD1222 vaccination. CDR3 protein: CASSAGVSTDTQYF. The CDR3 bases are TGCGCCAGCAGCGCCGGGGTTAGCACAGATACGCAGTATTTT.